These T cell receptor beta chains were read from a single sample in a study of shared clonotypes between healthy human individuals. Method: immunoSEQ multiplex PCR; TCRdb's copy keeps in-frame clones and lacks some. This table holds 2 million to 2.5 million clones, approximately 93% found once. Sequenced input: naive CD4+ T cells from PBMCs. The receptors come from a man aged 18 to 29 in good health. Some clones in this sample may be carry-over from other donors' samples. CDR3s leave out the opening cysteine and the closing phenylalanine or tryptophan. Each record gives: V gene, J gene, CDR3 protein.

V: TRBV2
J: TRBJ1-2
CDR3: ASSGRGSEYGYT

V: TRBV27
J: TRBJ1-2
CDR3: ASSLSGVGGYT

V: TRBV28
J: TRBJ2-7
CDR3: ASSRLAGGYYEQY

V: TRBV5-4
J: TRBJ2-7
CDR3: ASSAGQGSYEQY

V: TRBV6-1
J: TRBJ2-2
CDR3: ASSPPAGELF

V: TRBV29-1
J: TRBJ1-1
CDR3: SVGKEGLAF

V: TRBV2
J: TRBJ2-6
CDR3: ASSEEVWGAGANVLT

V: TRBV15
J: TRBJ2-5
CDR3: ATAGGGDQETQY

V: TRBV6-1
J: TRBJ1-1
CDR3: ASSYTTEAF

V: TRBV4-3
J: TRBJ2-7
CDR3: ASSQVAGRVAYEQY

V: TRBV7-8
J: TRBJ2-5
CDR3: ASSVGQGQETQY

V: TRBV7-9
J: TRBJ1-2
CDR3: ASSADRGYGYT

V: TRBV28
J: TRBJ2-7
CDR3: ASTRGGLRTEQY

V: TRBV7-3
J: TRBJ1-1
CDR3: ASSLTSPGTRPTEAF

V: TRBV10-3
J: TRBJ2-7
CDR3: AISVAGGYEQY

V: TRBV28
J: TRBJ2-7
CDR3: ASTQSGTGVYEQY

V: TRBV19
J: TRBJ1-3
CDR3: ASSIGTAGNTIY

V: TRBV15
J: TRBJ2-3
CDR3: ATSRHPPGQSTDTQY

V: TRBV10-3
J: TRBJ1-2
CDR3: AIRENLAFNYGYT

V: TRBV5-1
J: TRBJ2-7
CDR3: ASSLAQGGEQY

V: TRBV7-9
J: TRBJ1-5
CDR3: ASSLGGPNQPQH

V: TRBV2
J: TRBJ1-2
CDR3: ASSEARGANYGYT

V: TRBV28
J: TRBJ2-5
CDR3: ASSWWTANQETQY

V: TRBV7-2
J: TRBJ1-2
CDR3: ASSLVFGQGNGYT

V: TRBV14
J: TRBJ2-5
CDR3: ASSRGLAGGTSETQY

V: TRBV5-4
J: TRBJ2-3
CDR3: ASSPRTSGSTDTQY

V: TRBV28
J: TRBJ2-3
CDR3: ASSDRTGFTDTQY

V: TRBV7-9
J: TRBJ2-3
CDR3: ASSLDPEALALPDTQY

V: TRBV6-1
J: TRBJ2-3
CDR3: ASTPDRVTDTQY

V: TRBV5-1
J: TRBJ2-3
CDR3: ASSLVPGLAGEDTQY

V: TRBV7-3
J: TRBJ2-1
CDR3: ASSPTSGRANEQF

V: TRBV28
J: TRBJ1-2
CDR3: ASSFPGTKGRYGYT

V: TRBV25-1
J: TRBJ1-1
CDR3: ASSESQNTEAF

V: TRBV7-9
J: TRBJ2-1
CDR3: ASSLGGTNSYNEQF

V: TRBV7-2
J: TRBJ2-2
CDR3: ASSPRSGGSNTGELF

V: TRBV27
J: TRBJ2-1
CDR3: ASSLQRTGGPQWVQF

V: TRBV7-9
J: TRBJ1-5
CDR3: ASSQTGGNQPQH

V: TRBV7-2
J: TRBJ1-2
CDR3: ASSLFTYGYT

V: TRBV7-9
J: TRBJ1-5
CDR3: ASSLGVAASNQPQH

V: TRBV28
J: TRBJ1-5
CDR3: ASSLAGTRNQPQH

V: TRBV11-2
J: TRBJ2-3
CDR3: ASSLGTAGTDTQY

V: TRBV30
J: TRBJ2-5
CDR3: AWSVKGWLGATQY